The entry below describes one TCR beta chain. The data were obtained in a study of cytomegalovirus exposure and HLA in healthy donors. Study background: Per a later analysis, the 550 to 850 first-cohort and 110 or so validation repertoires shared one platform.

CDR3 length: 15 residues. V lost 4 bases and J lost 2, with 15 bases in between. Germline V gives CDR1 SGHVS, CDR2 FNYEAQ. Sequencing used immunoSEQ multiplex PCR; TCRdb keeps in-frame clones, though not all of them. The profile shows approximately 110,000 clones, about 93% of them singletons. This chain uses TRBV7-6 with TRBJ2-7, with D possibly being TRBD2 (6 bases). This receptor was identified in a woman aged 18-30 years in good health and CMV-seronegative. Sequencing input: PBMCs. The CDR3 protein is CASSSGVGGTYEQYF. CDR3 bases: TGTGCCAGCAGCTCGGGGGTTGGCGGTACCTACGAGCAGTACTTC.